This T cell receptor beta chain was obtained from a study of cytomegalovirus exposure and HLA in healthy donors. The CDR3 has 14 amino acids. CDR1 and CDR2 from the germline V gene are SGHNT and YYREEE (reference sequence). With respect to this clone: The germline gene is not matched at one end of the junction; a read error may be the cause.

With 60 Vbeta and 13 Jbeta primers, the PCR was carried out. The protocol was immunoSEQ multiplex PCR, while the TCRdb copy is restricted to in-frame clones and leaves out a portion. The table lists 140,000 to 150,000 clones, 76% of them singletons. This rearrangement joins TRBV5-4 to TRBJ2-7, with D possibly matching TRBD1 (6 bases). The receptor was derived from a woman in her thirties or forties in good health and CMV-seronegative. The specimen was PBMCs. CDR3 sequence reads: CTSSPTGPSYEQYF. In nucleotides, the CDR3 is TGTACCAGCAGCCCTACAGGGCCCTCCTACGAGCAGTACTTC. Together with reference TRBV5-4 and TRBJ2-7, the CDR3 gives the full variable domain: ETGVTQSPTHLIKTRGQQVTLRCSSQSGHNTVSWYQQALGQGPQFIFQYYREEENGRGNFPPRFSGLQFPNYSSELNVNALELDDSALYLCTSSPTGPSYEQYFGPGTRLTVT.